The present entry profiles one T cell receptor beta chain with its context. This record belongs to a study of T cells in tuberculosis. Profiling relied on immunoSEQ multiplex PCR, and the TCRdb table lists in-frame clones only, not all of them. The repertoire has fewer than 40,000 clones, nearly 97% of them found once; the top ten carry over 2%. The germline V and J ends were trimmed by 1 base and 0 bases, with 7 bases remaining between them. The CDR3 spans 14 residues. The germline gives CDR1 SGHTA, CDR2 FQGNSA. V is TRBV7-2 and J is TRBJ2-7; D possibly corresponds to TRBD1 (6 bases). This sequence was found in a donor aged 10-29 years with latent tuberculosis or without tuberculosis infection. Sequenced sample: PBMCs. The CDR3 region has the DNA TGTGCCAGCAGCTTAGAGGGGGACTCCTACGAGCAGTACTTC. This sequence encodes CASSLEGDSYEQYF.